The sequence of this T cell receptor (beta chain) was determined in a study of T-cell reconstitution after alpha-beta-depleted transplantation in children. This CDR3 is 15 amino acids long. Per the germline V gene, CDR1 is ENHRY and CDR2 is SYGVKD. J was trimmed by 6 bases and V by 3 bases; bases with no gene match: 7. As it was prepared, the TCRbeta library received unique molecular identifiers. TCRdb called the PCR reads again in MiXCR, with one record for every CDR3 protein. The repertoire has around 360,000 distinct CDR3 sequences, 10% of them found once; the top ten carry 2% to 3%. This clonotype was counted many times.

The gene calls are TRBV10-3 and TRBJ2-4, with 8 bases fitting TRBD1. Source: PBMCs from the stem cell graft donor, taken from the stem cell graft. The clonotype comes from a human donor who donated a stem cell graft to a child with acute lymphoblastic leukemia. The chain's CDR3 is CAISDDRTGINIQYF. CDR3 nucleotides: TGTGCCATCAGTGACGATCGGACAGGGATAAACATTCAGTACTTC.